The T cell receptor (beta chain) described here comes from a study of metastatic and nonmetastatic thyroid tumors. Whole-study context: Repertoires were compared across blood and tumor or nodule tissue from malignant and benign thyroid patients.

Original analysis: Clinicopathological groups supplied CDR3 differences that were used to build a distant-metastasis classifier for papillary thyroid cancer. MiXCR re-clonotyped the PCR reads for TCRdb. TCRdb, not the original authors, processed these V and J calls. This table holds roughly 9,700 clones, around 28% found once. All patients were untreated before thyroid surgery. Note on this clone: Its specificity is unknown.

Whole-study findings and limits: A significant increase in TCR beta diversity was reportedly seen in malignant thyroid tumors relative to benign nodules, in blood and tumor.

Germline CDR1 DFQATT, CDR2 SNEGSKA (reference sequence). J was trimmed by 0 bases and V by 3 bases; bases with no gene match: 4. CDR3 length: 14 residues. V and J are TRBV20-1 and TRBJ1-2, with TRBD1 matching over 7 bases. Input material: tumor tissue. The sequence was obtained from a female donor with papillary thyroid cancer or a benign thyroid nodule (not recorded which). Some clones in this sample may be carry-over from other donors' samples. This CDR3 reads CSARWQGANYGYTF. CDR3 nucleotides: TGCAGTGCTAGGTGGCAGGGGGCTAACTATGGCTACACCTTC.